The 9 T cell receptor beta chains reported below all come from one sample, sequenced in a study of glioma-infiltrating T cells. Amplification of TCR alpha and beta CDR3 regions from RNA used iRepertoire nested multiplex PCR. In TCRdb, the multiplex PCR reads were re-called with MiXCR into one record per CDR3 protein. This table holds 100,000 to 150,000 distinct CDR3 sequences, around a quarter found once. Sample: glioma tissue, nonneoplastic brain tissue, or PBMCs (not recorded which). These receptors were taken from a human donor with low-grade glioma or glioblastoma, undergoing nonglioma brain surgery, or in good health (not recorded which).

This sequence joins TRBV15 and TRBJ2-1; D gene uncertain. The V gene's germline CDR1 is LNHNV and CDR2 YYDKDF (reference sequence). Trimming left V 1 base short and J 7 bases short, with 5 bases between. The CDR3 extends over 12 amino acids. The CDR3 DNA is TGTGCCACCAGCAGAGTCCGGAATGAGCAGTTCTTC. Translation gives CATSRVRNEQFF.

In regard to this clonotype: One junction end disagrees with the germline gene, perhaps due to a read error. The rearrangement joins TRBV5-1 to TRBJ1-1; TRBD1 matches 10 bases. CDR1 and CDR2 from the germline V gene are SGHRS and YFSETQ. The CDR3 consists of 15 residues. Written as DNA, the CDR3 is TGCGCCAGCAGCGTCGGGACAGGGGTTAACAATGAAGCTTTCTTT. It translates to CASSVGTGVNNEAFF.

In its sample, this clonotype was seen many times. J is TRBJ2-2 and V is TRBV20-1, with 8 bases lining up with TRBD2. The CDR3 consists of 15 residues. The germline V gene encodes CDR1 DFQATT and CDR2 SNEGSKA (reference sequence). Trimming cost V 6 bases and J 5 bases; bases outside gene matches: 11. CDR3 coding DNA: TGCAGTGCGTCTCGCCCGGGACTAGTTACCGGGGAGCTGTTTTTT. Protein: CSASRPGLVTGELFF.

There are many counts of this clonotype. V and J are TRBV6-1 and TRBJ1-1; D is unresolved. Germline V gene data show CDR1 as MNHNS and CDR2 as SASEGT. The V and J ends lost 6 bases and 0 bases respectively, with 8 bases between them. The CDR3 is made up of 13 amino acids. DNA for the CDR3: TGTGCCAGCAGCCCTCAGGTGAACACTGAAGCTTTCTTT. Residues: CASSPQVNTEAFF.

This clonotype was seen a handful of times. DNA for the CDR3: TGTGCCAGCAGCTCGGGACAGATGAACACTGAAGCTTTCTTT. Amino acid sequence: CASSSGQMNTEAFF. The chain combines TRBV7-3 with TRBJ1-1, with 7 bases that match TRBD1. The V gene end was trimmed by 4 bases and the J gene end by 0 bases; junction bases not matched to a gene: 2. The CDR3 extends over 14 amino acids. The germline V gene encodes CDR1 SGHTA and CDR2 FQGTGA.

As regards this clonotype: A read error is likely, as this CDR3 ends without the conserved phenylalanine or tryptophan. The chain employs TRBV19 and TRBJ1-2; D is uncertain. Germline assignment: CDR1 LNHDA and CDR2 SQIVND (reference sequence). The germline V and J ends were trimmed by 9 bases and 2 bases, with 19 bases remaining between them. This CDR3 has 15 residues. The CDR3 region is CASTREWRNNYGYTI. CDR3 DNA sequence: TGTGCCAGCACCCGCGAGTGGAGGAACAACTATGGCTACACCATC.

The gene calls are TRBV29-1 and TRBJ2-5; unclear D gene. Germline loops: CDR1 SQVTM, CDR2 ANQGSEA. V was shortened by 4 bases and J by 2 bases, with 8 bases between the two germline ends. CDR3 length equals 12 residues. In DNA form, the CDR3 reads TGCAGCGTTGGACGGGCACAAGAGACCCAGTACTTC. This gives the protein CSVGRAQETQYF.

This clonotype was picked up a small number of times. V gene TRBV24-1 combines with J gene TRBJ1-5; D gene ambiguous. The germline V gene encodes CDR1 KGHDR and CDR2 SFDVKD. Trimming took off 2 bases at V and 3 bases at J, with 7 bases between the two ends. The CDR3 totals 14 residues. CDR3 residues: CATSDSGTNQPQHF. The CDR3 bases are TGTGCCACCAGTGATTCAGGTACCAATCAGCCCCAGCATTTT.

Remarks on this clonotype: An end of the junction does not agree with germline; a read error may underlie this. The rearrangement uses TRBV9 and TRBJ1-1; D might be TRBD1 (6 bases). CDR3 length: 13 residues. CDR1 is SGDLS and CDR2 is YYNGEE in the germline V gene. CDR3 coding DNA: TGTGCCAGCAGCATCACAGGGAACACTAAAGCTTTCTTT. It encodes CASSITGNTKAFF.